A selection of T cell receptor beta chains follows, all from one sample in a study of blood T cell repertoires in COVID-19. The method was immunoSEQ multiplex PCR; TCRdb's version includes in-frame clones alone and lacks a portion of them. The table lists some 350,000 clones, about 87% of them singletons. The sequencing input was peripheral blood. The receptors were gathered from a human donor in a cohort sampled during active COVID-19. Each CDR3 is given with its conserved first and last residue. A D gene is named only where the DNA matches it firmly. Clone size is not always given. Where it is, it says once, few, many or a class for expanded clones.

j_gene | v_gene | abundance | d_gene | CDR3nt | CDR3aa
TRBJ2-5 | TRBV2 | few | - | TGTGCCAGCAGTGACAGGGAAGGACAAGAGACCCAGTACTTC | CASSDREGQETQYF
TRBJ2-2 | TRBV4-1 | - | - | TGCGCCAGCAGCCAAGTCGGGGACACCGGGGAGCTGTTTTTT | CASSQVGDTGELFF
TRBJ2-2 | TRBV7-9 | - | TRBD2 | TGTGCCAGCAGCTCAACTAGCGGCACCGGGGAGCTGTTTTTT | CASSSTSGTGELFF
TRBJ2-4 | TRBV4-1 | - | TRBD1 | TGCGCCAGCAGCCAACTCGCGACAGGGGGAAACAAAAACATTCAGTACTTC | CASSQLATGGNKNIQYF
TRBJ2-5 | TRBV5-4 | - | - | TGTGCCAGCAGCTTGGGTGCAGGACAAGAGACCCAGTACTTC | CASSLGAGQETQYF
TRBJ1-2 | TRBV3-1/TRBV3-2 | - | - | TGTGCCAGCAGCCAAGCACACGGGGTGGGCTACACCTTC | CASSQAHGVGYTF
TRBJ1-4 | TRBV7-8 | once | TRBD1 | TGTGCCAGCAGCCACACAAACTCCAGGACAGGGACCACTGGAAAACTGTTTTTT | CASSHTNSRTGTTGKLFF
TRBJ2-1 | TRBV2 | - | - | TGTGCCAGCAGTCAGGAGGGCAAAGGGTCCAATGAGCAGTTCTTC | CASSQEGKGSNEQFF
TRBJ2-3 | TRBV7-8 | - | - | TGTGCCAGCAGCTTAGTCAGGGTCGGTTTGCCAGATACGCAGTATTTT | CASSLVRVGLPDTQYF
TRBJ1-3 | TRBV7-8 | - | - | TGTGCCAGCAGCTTAGTCAGGGGTTATATAGGCTCTGGAAACACCATATATTTT | CASSLVRGYIGSGNTIYF
TRBJ1-1 | TRBV6-5 | - | - | TGTGCCAGCAGTAGACCGGGATTGGGGGCAGCTTTCTTT | CASSRPGLGAAFF
TRBJ1-5 | TRBV6-5 | - | - | TGTGCCAGCCTACAAGGGGCAGAGTATCAGCCCCAGCATTTT | CASLQGAEYQPQHF
TRBJ1-2 | TRBV7-9 | - | - | TGTGCCAGCAACAGGCTTAACTATGGCTACACCTTC | CASNRLNYGYTF
TRBJ1-2 | TRBV18 | - | - | TGTGCCAGCTCACCACAGGCGGATCCTAACTATGGCTACACCTTC | CASSPQADPNYGYTF
TRBJ1-1 | TRBV19 | few | - | TGTGCCAGTAGTTGGTCGGCAGGGGACACTGAAGCTTTCTTT | CASSWSAGDTEAFF
TRBJ2-7 | TRBV7-8 | - | TRBD2 | TGTGCCAGCAGCTACCTAGCGGGGGGGCCCTACGAGCAGTACTTC | CASSYLAGGPYEQYF
TRBJ2-1 | TRBV9 | - | - | TGTGCCAGCAGCGTAGCCCCATCAAATGAGCAGTTCTTC | CASSVAPSNEQFF
TRBJ2-1 | TRBV2 | once | TRBD2 | TGTGCCAGCAGTGATTTAGCGGGGGGATATGGGGTTGAGCAGTTCTTC | CASSDLAGGYGVEQFF
TRBJ2-5 | TRBV30 | - | - | TGTGCCTGGAAGAACCTCCCGGGCGGGGAGACCCAGTACTTC | CAWKNLPGGETQYF
TRBJ1-2 | TRBV13 | - | - | TGTGCCAGCAGCTCAGAAACCCACAGGGTCGCAAGCTACACCTTC | CASSSETHRVASYTF
TRBJ2-2 | TRBV2 | - | - | TGTGCCAGCAGGCTGACTCCCGGGGAGCTGTTTTTT | CASRLTPGELFF
TRBJ2-3 | TRBV5-1 | - | - | TGCGCCAGCAGCTTGAGGCAGGGATCACAAGATACGCAGTATTTT | CASSLRQGSQDTQYF
TRBJ1-2 | TRBV7-9 | once | TRBD1 | TGTGCCAGCAGCCTCGAGACAGGGGATGGCTACACCTTC | CASSLETGDGYTF
TRBJ2-3 | TRBV24-1 | - | TRBD1 | TGTGCCACCCGAGACAGGGTGAGAGATACGCAGTATTTT | CATRDRVRDTQYF
TRBJ1-2 | TRBV2 | - | - | TGTGCCAGCAGTGAAGGCAGGGCCTACACCTTC | CASSEGRAYTF
TRBJ2-7 | TRBV7-2 | - | TRBD2 | TGTGCCAGCAGCTTAACTATCGAGCGGGGCTACGAGCAGTACTTC | CASSLTIERGYEQYF
TRBJ2-7 | TRBV6-1 | - | - | TGTGCCAGCACGGACAGCTCCTACGAGCAGTACTTC | CASTDSSYEQYF
TRBJ2-5 | TRBV2 | - | - | TGTGCCAGCAGTAGGGGGTCCTTGGGTCAGCAAGAGACCCAGTACTTC | CASSRGSLGQQETQYF
TRBJ1-4 | TRBV6-4 | - | - | TGTGCCAGCAGTGGTGGCGGGGAAAAACTGTTTTTT | CASSGGGEKLFF
TRBJ2-7 | TRBV5-1 | - | TRBD1 | TGCGCCAGCAGCTTGGAAGACAGGGTTGGACAGTACTTC | CASSLEDRVGQYF
TRBJ1-4 | TRBV5-6 | - | - | TGTGCCAGCAGCTTGTGGGGGGAAGCTGAAAAACTGTTTTTT | CASSLWGEAEKLFF
TRBJ2-5 | TRBV9 | - | - | TGTGCCAGCAGCGTAGATTTAAGCGGTGGGAGTCAAGAGACCCAGTACTTC | CASSVDLSGGSQETQYF
TRBJ1-3 | TRBV4-1 | - | - | TGCGCCAGCAGCCAAGTATGGCCAGGGTTAGACACCATATATTTT | CASSQVWPGLDTIYF